The entry below gives a single TCR beta chain sequence along with its context. The table lists this clone with a few counts. This clone's antigen is unknown. There are no base qualities to consult, and no much larger clone falls within one base. What this sample's time point label stands for: about 28 days (+/-7) after the second vaccine dose. AZD1222 recipients given second doses at about 4 weeks or at about 12 weeks were pooled, since spike-specific TCR depth and breadth were not found to differ between the two schedules. Vaccinee samples were obtained from the UK trials COV001 and COV002, which included a single-blind randomized controlled phase 2/3 trial of AZD1222 (ChAdOx1 nCoV-19) in healthy adults. For TCRbeta chain sequencing, PBMC samples were collected from trial participants at day 0 and at day 28 after the second dose. The CDR3 regions of human TCRbeta chains were subjected to immunosequencing. Under the source paper's analysis protocol: Repertoire TCRs were checked for matches against a reference library of SARS-CoV-2-specific TCRs that had been generated using the MIRA antigen-specificity platform. Breadth was defined as the fraction of unique TCRs that were SARS-CoV-2-associated. Depth was defined as the fraction of total T cells that were SARS-CoV-2-associated. Each spike-specific TCR was assigned to its reactive spike region and to a CD4 or CD8 class using the MIRA data. Log10-transformed breadth and depth values were compared by one-way ANOVA with Sidak's multiple comparisons tests. Held by TCRdb, this immuneACCESS table contains in-frame sequences only and omits some clones. Under half of the omission traces to an unresolved V gene where checked; the cause of the rest is unknown. The V and J calls and the clone size are those of that table, but D and trimming were determined from the DNA. This sample gives 120,000 to 150,000 clones in total; roughly 87% of them show up just once. The ten largest clones take up about 1.8% of the sample.

The V end loses 1 base and the J end loses 1 base, and a stretch of 5 bases separates them. The CDR3 goes from the cysteine to the phenylalanine over 13 residues. Only CDR3 DNA remains: 39 bases, in frame from the first base. Sequences GTSNPN (CDR1) and SVGIG (CDR2) are obtained from the germline V gene (reference sequence). The data derive from a study of T cell responses to AZD1222 COVID-19 vaccine (dated by TCRdb to the early 2020s). Context from the whole study: A total of approximately 240 trial participants underwent TCR sequencing, of whom 207 had received two doses of AZD1222 and roughly 26 had received two doses of the MenACWY control vaccine. Trial participants were enrolled by age into 18-55, 56-69 and 70-plus year subgroups, with about 150, 28 and 57 TCR-sequenced participants respectively. Broad study findings and their caveats: Because no day 14 peak-response samples were available, the repertoires could be characterized only after the peak T cell response. CD4 TCRs associated with the vaccine covered the entire spike protein, and the dominant responses were in regions 160-218 and 743-854. Conclusions about previously exposed vaccinees were limited because only a handful of AZD1222 recipients were SARS-CoV-2 seropositive at baseline. In the small 56-69-year group, the increase in depth fell short of significance, most likely because of low power. A significant rise in spike-specific TCR breadth and depth was observed after two AZD1222 doses relative to day 0 and relative to MenACWY recipients. Nearly half of unique spike-specific TCRs reportedly recognized epitopes outside regions mutated in the B.1.351 and B.1.1.7 variants. Participants were mostly white British, with more females than males. The authors suggested clonal diversity may have been underestimated.

The specimen comprised peripheral blood, sampled 28 days after the second AZD1222 dose. This receptor was taken from an adult who received the AZD1222 COVID-19 vaccine. Here the chain combines TRBV30 and TRBJ1-3; the D gene is not confidently resolved. The DNA is TGTGCCTGGAGTGCTGGGTCTGGAAACACCATATATTTT. This gives the protein CAWSAGSGNTIYF.